The next 19 T cell receptor beta chains were all read from a single sample in a study of regulatory T cells in long-lasting Graves disease. Time point of the sample: newly diagnosed GD, antithyroid drugs for less than 3 months. Making the TCR library involved RNA that had been extracted from PBMCs. To make TCR beta libraries, researchers used iRepertoire HTBI primers and Arm-PCR of CDR3 regions. TCRdb redid the calling of the multiplex PCR reads with MiXCR, one entry per CDR3 protein. The sample gives more than 300,000 distinct CDR3 sequences, around 15% of which show up once; approximately 22% is in the top ten. This sample comprised peripheral blood mononuclear cells (PBMCs), obtained at new diagnosis, from a patient treated with antithyroid drugs. The receptors were sampled from a female donor with Graves disease.

The rearrangement uses TRBV9 and TRBJ1-5; no definite D call. This CDR3 region has 14 residues. The germline CDR1 and CDR2 sequences are SGDLS and YYNGEE. With 3 bases removed from V and 6 bases from J, the gap between germline ends came to 13 bases. The CDR3 region is CASSAKGGVQPQHF. The CDR3 DNA sequence: TGTGCCAGCAGCGCCAAAGGCGGGGTTCAGCCCCAGCATTTT.

In its sample, this clonotype was seen many times. The chain has TRBV10-2 and TRBJ2-5; 8 nucleotides align to TRBD2. The ends lost 7 bases at V and 0 bases at J; junction bases unmatched: 22. Germline V gene sequence: CDR1 WSHSY, CDR2 SAAADI. The CDR3 runs 20 residues. The CDR3 spells CASIQTPGLAGQHDQETQYF. CDR3 bases: TGCGCCAGCATCCAAACCCCCGGCCTAGCGGGCCAACACGACCAAGAGACCCAGTACTTC.

As regards this clonotype: A much larger clone lies one base from this, so it may be a read error. V usage is TRBV9 and J usage is TRBJ2-4; weak D call: TRBD1 (6 bases). V lost 4 bases and J lost 8, with 25 bases in between. This CDR3 has 17 residues. Germline lookup yields CDR1 SGDLS and CDR2 YYNGEE. The CDR3 bases are TGTGCCAGCAGCCAAGCCCTTACAGGGTCCGGGAATTACATTCAGTACTTC. Amino acid sequence: CASSQALTGSGNYIQYF.

This clonotype has ten or more counts. The CDR3 region is CASSLELAGAETQYF. Written as DNA, the CDR3 is TGTGCCAGCAGCTTAGAGTTAGCGGGGGCAGAGACCCAGTACTTC. The rearrangement joins TRBV11-2 to TRBJ2-5; 9 bases align to TRBD2. Germline V lookup: CDR1 SGHAT, CDR2 FQNNGV. V lost 0 bases and J lost 4; bases outside the gene matches: 3. CDR3 size: 15 residues. Combining the CDR3 with reference TRBV11-2 and TRBJ2-5 gives the whole variable domain EAGVAQSPRYKIIEKRQSVAFWCNPISGHATLYWYQQILGQGPKLLIQFQNNGVVDDSQLPKDRFSAERLKGVDSTLKIQPAKLEDSAVYLCASSLELAGAETQYFGPGTRLLVL.

This clonotype was observed many times. The chain carries TRBV28 and TRBJ1-2, with D perhaps matching TRBD1 (5 bases). Between the trimmed V and J ends, which lost 6 bases and 5 bases, there was a span of 16 bases. The CDR3 covers 14 residues. Germline V gene lookup returns CDR1 MDHEN and CDR2 SYDVKM. The CDR3 DNA is TGTGCCAGCAGCCCCTACCTAACAGGTTATGGCTACACCTTC. It specifies CASSPYLTGYGYTF.

V gene TRBV7-3 combines with J gene TRBJ2-5; D possibly corresponds to TRBD2 (7 bases). CDR1 and CDR2 from the germline V gene are SGHTA and FQGTGA. CDR3 size: 15 residues. V was shortened by 5 bases and J by 2 bases, with 15 bases between the two germline ends. Here the CDR3 reads CASSETGGRQETQYF. For the CDR3, the DNA is TGTGCCAGCAGCGAAACGGGGGGCCGGCAAGAGACCCAGTACTTC.

This clonotype was seen a few times. V and J are TRBV2 and TRBJ2-2, with D maybe TRBD1 (5 bases). The germline CDR1 and CDR2 sequences are SNHLY and FYNNEI. The ends were cut back, 8 bases at V and 1 base at J, with 11 bases in the middle. The CDR3 extends over 14 amino acids. This CDR3 reads CASYKTGNTGELFF. In DNA form, the CDR3 reads TGTGCCAGCTATAAAACAGGGAACACCGGGGAGCTGTTTTTT.

This clonotype was recorded at least ten times. This chain joins TRBV4-1 and TRBJ1-1, with D uncertain. The CDR3 has 18 residues. Germline lookup yields CDR1 MGHRA and CDR2 YSYEKL. The V gene lost 2 bases and the J gene lost 0 bases, with 19 bases spanning the gap. CDR3 sequence reads: CASSQYPVVYPMNTEAFF. The CDR3 nucleotides read TGCGCCAGCAGCCAATACCCCGTGGTGTACCCCATGAACACTGAAGCTTTCTTT.

This clonotype has ten or more counts. The genes are TRBV7-3 and TRBJ2-2; 8 bases are a match to TRBD2. Germline CDR1 and CDR2: SGHTA and FQGTGA. CDR3 length equals 16 residues. Losses at the gene ends were 2 bases for V and 2 bases for J; bases not matched to a gene: 4. The DNA of the CDR3 is TGTGCCAGCAGCTTAGAAGCGGGGGCAAACACCGGGGAGCTGTTTTTT. Translation: CASSLEAGANTGELFF.

In this sample, this clonotype turned up many times. V and J are TRBV6-2 or TRBV6-3 and TRBJ2-1, with D perhaps being TRBD1 or TRBD2 (6 bases each). CDR3 size: 17 residues. From germline, CDR1 is MNHEY and CDR2 SVGEGT. Between the trimmed V and J ends, which lost 2 bases and 8 bases, there was a span of 22 bases. CDR3 nucleotide sequence: TGTGCCAGCAGTTACAGGATAGGGGGGAGCACCAGGGATGAGCAGTTCTTC. Encoded protein: CASSYRIGGSTRDEQFF.

This clonotype was detected a few times. The chain employs TRBV12-5 and TRBJ2-3, with no clear D. With 7 bases removed from V and 4 bases from J, the gap between germline ends came to 9 bases. CDR1 and CDR2 (germline): LGHNT, FRNRAP. The CDR3 sequence is 12 residues long. As DNA, the CDR3 is TGTGCTAGTGCTTACTCTGCAGATACGCAGTATTTT. This codes for CASAYSADTQYF.

This clonotype appeared many times. The chain uses TRBV30 and TRBJ2-7; D gene uncertain. This CDR3 region has 12 residues. V was trimmed by 0 bases and J by 0 bases, leaving 3 bases between them. The V gene's germline CDR1 is GTSNPN and CDR2 SVGIG (reference sequence). CDR3 protein: CAWSVHSYEQYF. The CDR3 region has the DNA TGTGCCTGGAGTGTACACTCCTACGAGCAGTACTTC.

This clonotype was found many times. The chain uses TRBV20-1 and TRBJ2-1; 9 bases map to TRBD2. The germline V gene has CDR1 DFQATT and CDR2 SNEGSKA (reference sequence). The V and J ends lost 2 bases and 3 bases, in that order; junction bases with no gene match: 5. The CDR3 extends over 15 amino acids. The CDR3 DNA follows: TGCAGTGCTAGAAGACTAGCGGAGTACTACAATGAGCAGTTCTTC. This translates into CSARRLAEYYNEQFF.

The chain carries TRBV10-3 and TRBJ2-1; 14 bases fit TRBD2. CDR1 ENHRY and CDR2 SYGVKD come from the germline V gene. V lost 11 bases and J lost 5; bases outside the gene matches: 11. The CDR3 has 16 residues. Here the CDR3 DNA reads TGTGCCGCCGGCCGCGGACTAGCGGGAGGTCACAATGAGCAGTTCTTC. As protein: CAAGRGLAGGHNEQFF.

The genes are TRBV7-3 and TRBJ1-5; D perhaps matches TRBD1 (5 bases). Germline lookup yields CDR1 SGHTA and CDR2 FQGTGA. V gave up 2 bases and J gave up 6 bases, with 8 bases separating them. The CDR3 is made up of 13 amino acids. The DNA for the CDR3 is TGTGCCAGCAGCTTAGAAAGGGGTCAGCCCCAGCATTTT. This codes for CASSLERGQPQHF.

This clonotype was observed at least ten times. The rearrangement uses TRBV2 and TRBJ1-4, with D hard to call. Germline CDR1 SNHLY, CDR2 FYNNEI. The CDR3 loop spans 12 amino acids. Trimming took off 8 bases at V and 8 bases at J, with 12 bases between the two ends. The CDR3 loop is CASRIGIEKLFF. Here the CDR3 DNA reads TGTGCCAGCCGTATAGGGATCGAAAAACTGTTTTTT. The variable domain in full, completed from reference TRBV2 and TRBJ1-4, reads EPEVTQTPSHQVTQMGQEVILRCVPISNHLYFYWYRQILGQKVEFLVSFYNNEISEKSEIFDDQFSVERPDGSNFTLKIRSTKLEDSAMYFCASRIGIEKLFFGSGTQLSVL.

This clonotype was detected a few times. The chain joins TRBV4-1 to TRBJ1-3; D call uncertain. Germline V gene data show CDR1 as MGHRA and CDR2 as YSYEKL. The V gene lost 0 bases and the J gene lost 5 bases, with 14 bases spanning the gap. This CDR3 has 16 amino acids. The CDR3 coding sequence is TGCGCCAGCAGCCAAGAGCAAGGAGGAGCTCGAAACACCATATATTTT. Protein sequence: CASSQEQGGARNTIYF.

This clonotype was seen repeatedly, ten times or more. The V call is TRBV7-9, the J call TRBJ2-1; D possibly corresponds to TRBD2 (5 bases). Trimming took 5 bases from V and 0 from J, leaving 11 bases between them. CDR3 length: 15 amino acids. CDR1 and CDR2 (germline): SEHNR, FQNEAQ (reference sequence). CDR3 nucleotide sequence: TGTGCCAGCAGCCAAGCGGATAGCTCCTACAATGAGCAGTTCTTC. As protein: CASSQADSSYNEQFF.

On this clonotype: A much more abundant neighbour one base away suggests this may be a read error. This chain links TRBV6-1 with TRBJ2-1; D is ambiguous. The CDR3 consists of 14 residues. The germline CDR1 and CDR2 sequences are MNHNS and SASEGT. The V end was cut by 6 bases, the J end by 5 bases, with 14 bases between. In nucleotides, the CDR3 is TGTGCCAGCAGCTTGCATTCGGTGAACAATGAGCAGTTCTTC. Translation gives CASSLHSVNNEQFF.